This T cell receptor beta chain was found in a study of T-cell memory formation after mild COVID-19. With constant-segment primers, 5'RACE yielded cDNA libraries of TCR alpha and TCR beta that carried sample barcodes and UMIs. TCRdb fed the 5' RACE reads into MiXCR, producing one record per CDR3 protein. Of hundreds of thousands of distinct CDR3 sequences listed, 15% to 20% are singletons. The germline gives CDR1 SGHTA, CDR2 FQGTGA. V was clipped by 6 bases and J by 4 bases, with 13 bases between them. The CDR3 extends over 15 amino acids. Study-level points and caveats: Day 15 to 85 contracting clones showed balanced CD4/CD8; day 15 to 37 expanders favored CD4+. CD4+ contracting clones lay mainly in CM and EM, CD8+ ones in EMRA. Pre-infection memory harbored some responding clones, suggesting cross-reactive memory joined.

This clonotype was seen repeatedly, ten times or more. Its matching antigen is unknown. The chain is built from TRBV7-3 and TRBJ2-6; unclear D gene. The origin of this receptor is a man younger than 35 who had mild COVID-19 (a few samples of this study predate the infection). Cell type and time point are not known. Material for sequencing was PBMCs or a T cell subset sorted from them (not recorded which). The CDR3 loop reads CASRDGTAGANVLTF. CDR3 coding DNA: TGTGCCAGCAGGGACGGTACTGCGGGGGCCAACGTCCTGACTTTC.